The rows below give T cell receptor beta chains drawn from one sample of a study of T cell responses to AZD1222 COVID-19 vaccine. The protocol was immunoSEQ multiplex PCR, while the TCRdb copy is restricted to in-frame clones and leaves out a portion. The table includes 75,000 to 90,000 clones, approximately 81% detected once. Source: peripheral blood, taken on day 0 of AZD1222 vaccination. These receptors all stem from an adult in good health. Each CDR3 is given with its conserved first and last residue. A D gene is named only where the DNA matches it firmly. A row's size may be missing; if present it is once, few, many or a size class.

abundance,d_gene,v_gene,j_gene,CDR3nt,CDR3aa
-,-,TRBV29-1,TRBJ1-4,TGCAGCGTTGCATGGAAGCGGGCTAATGAAAAACTGTTTTTT,CSVAWKRANEKLFF
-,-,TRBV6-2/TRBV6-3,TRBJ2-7,TGTGCCAGCAGTCCACCGGACTCCTTCGGCGAGCAGTACTTC,CASSPPDSFGEQYF
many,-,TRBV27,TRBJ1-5,TGTGCCAGCAGTTTATCCCGGTATAGCAATCAGCCCCAGCATTTT,CASSLSRYSNQPQHF
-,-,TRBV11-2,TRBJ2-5,TGTGCCAGCAGCTCCTCTTTCGAGACCCAGTACTTC,CASSSSFETQYF
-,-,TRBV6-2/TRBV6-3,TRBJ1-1,TGTGCCAGCAGTTACATCGGGACACTGAACACTGAAGCTTTCTTT,CASSYIGTLNTEAFF
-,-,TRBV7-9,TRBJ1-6,TGTGCCAGCAGCTCCCGGGGACCTCTTTCACCCCTCCACTTT,CASSSRGPLSPLHF
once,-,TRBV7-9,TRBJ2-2,TGTGCCAGCACCCACTTCCGAGCCTCCCAGGGCACCGGGGAGCTGTTTTTT,CASTHFRASQGTGELFF
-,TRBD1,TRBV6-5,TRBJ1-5,TGTGCCAGCAGTTACTCCGGGACAGGGAAGCAGCCCCAGCATTTT,CASSYSGTGKQPQHF
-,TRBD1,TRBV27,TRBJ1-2,TGTGCCAGCACCAGGACAGGGGGGGACTATGGCTACACCTTC,CASTRTGGDYGYTF
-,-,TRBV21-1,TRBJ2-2,TGTGCCAGCAGCAAAGTCAGGGCGGACACCGGGGAGCTGTTTTTT,CASSKVRADTGELFF
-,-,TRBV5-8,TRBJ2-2,TGTGCCAGCAGCTTCTCTGCAGGGTTCACCGGGGAGCTGTTTTTT,CASSFSAGFTGELFF
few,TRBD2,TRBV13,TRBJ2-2,TGTGCCAGCAGCCCACCCGCCGGGAGGGCCGGGGAGCTGTTTTTT,CASSPPAGRAGELFF
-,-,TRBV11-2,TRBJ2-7,TGTGCCAGCAGTTATGATCGAGGATACGAGCAGTACTTC,CASSYDRGYEQYF
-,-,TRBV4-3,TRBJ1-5,TGCGCCAGCAGCCAAGGATGGGGCGTCGATCAGCCCCAGCATTTT,CASSQGWGVDQPQHF
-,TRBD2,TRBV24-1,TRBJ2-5,TGTGCCACCAGTGATTGGAGCGGGGGAACGGAGACCCAGTACTTC,CATSDWSGGTETQYF
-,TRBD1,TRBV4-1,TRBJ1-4,TGCGCCAGCAGCCAGGACAGGGAAGTGGAGAAACTGTTTTTT,CASSQDREVEKLFF
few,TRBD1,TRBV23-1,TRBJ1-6,TGCGCCAGCAGTCAATCGATGGACAGGGAGAATTCACCCCTCCACTTT,CASSQSMDRENSPLHF
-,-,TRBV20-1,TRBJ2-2,TGCAGTGCCCAACGCGGGGAGCTGTTTTTT,CSAQRGELFF
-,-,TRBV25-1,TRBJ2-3,TGTGCCAGCAGTGAAGTCCCAGATACGCAGTATTTT,CASSEVPDTQYF
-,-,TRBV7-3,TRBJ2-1,TGTGCCAGCAGCCCGTTACAGGGGACTTCCTACAATGAGCAGTTCTTC,CASSPLQGTSYNEQFF
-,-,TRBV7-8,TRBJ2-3,TGTGCCAGCAGCCTAAAAACAGATACGCAGTATTTT,CASSLKTDTQYF
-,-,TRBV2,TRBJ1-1,TGTGCCAGCAGTGAGGAGGGCTGGATGAACACTGAAGCTTTCTTT,CASSEEGWMNTEAFF
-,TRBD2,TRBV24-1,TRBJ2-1,TGTGCCACCAGTGATTGGGTTAGCGGGGCCTACAATGAGCAGTTCTTC,CATSDWVSGAYNEQFF
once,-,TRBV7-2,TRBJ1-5,TGTGCCAGCAGCTTCTCCGGGACGGGGAGCAATCAGCCCCAGCATTTT,CASSFSGTGSNQPQHF
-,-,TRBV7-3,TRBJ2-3,TGTGCCAGCAGCTCCACAGATACGCAGTATTTT,CASSSTDTQYF
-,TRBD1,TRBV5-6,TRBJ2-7,TGTGCCAGCAGCTTAAGGACAGGGAACTCCTACGAGCAGTACTTC,CASSLRTGNSYEQYF
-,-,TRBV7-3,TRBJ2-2,TGTGCCAGCAGCCCCCGCCCCGGTCGGGGGGCCATTGCCGGGGAGCTGTTTTTT,CASSPRPGRGAIAGELFF
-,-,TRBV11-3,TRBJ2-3,TGTGCCAGCAGCTTGGGGGAGCTGGATACGCAGTATTTT,CASSLGELDTQYF
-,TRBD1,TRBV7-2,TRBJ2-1,TGTGCCAGCAGCCCCCGGGACAGGACAAGGGATGAGCAGTTCTTC,CASSPRDRTRDEQFF
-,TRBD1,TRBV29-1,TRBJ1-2,TGCAGCGTTGACCTCCCCCTGGGACAGGGGAAGGTTGGCTACACCTTC,CSVDLPLGQGKVGYTF
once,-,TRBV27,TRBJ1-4,TGTGCCAGCAGTTTACGTCTCAGGGCTAATGAAAAACTGTTTTTT,CASSLRLRANEKLFF
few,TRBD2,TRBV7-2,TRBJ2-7,TGTGCCAGCAGCTCCCAATGGGGAGGGTTGTACGAGCAGTACTTC,CASSSQWGGLYEQYF
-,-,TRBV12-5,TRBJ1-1,TGTGCTAGTGCCCTAGAGCCGAACACTGAAGCTTTCTTT,CASALEPNTEAFF
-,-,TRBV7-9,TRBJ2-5,TGTGCCAGCAGCCAGACCCGACAGCAAGAGACCCAGTACTTC,CASSQTRQQETQYF
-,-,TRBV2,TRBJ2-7,TGTGCCAGCAGGAAGCAGTGGGGGTCCTACGAGCAGTACTTC,CASRKQWGSYEQYF
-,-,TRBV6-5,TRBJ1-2,TGTGCCAGCAGTTACAGAGGCAGAAACTATGGCTACACCTTC,CASSYRGRNYGYTF
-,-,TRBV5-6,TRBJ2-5,TGTGCCAGCAGCTTGGGGACATCACAAGAGACCCAGTACTTC,CASSLGTSQETQYF
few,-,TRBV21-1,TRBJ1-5,TGTGCCAGCAGCAAAGGAGGGTTCTGGGAAAAGAGTAGCAATCAGCCCCAGCATTTT,CASSKGGFWEKSSNQPQHF
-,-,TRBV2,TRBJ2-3,TGTGCCAGCAACGGACTACGCACAGATACGCAGTATTTT,CASNGLRTDTQYF
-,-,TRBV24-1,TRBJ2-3,TGTGCCACCAGTGATTTAAGTTTTCCCCCTAGCACAGATACGCAGTATTTT,CATSDLSFPPSTDTQYF
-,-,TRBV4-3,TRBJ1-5,TGCGCCAGCAGCCAAGAAGCGGACTGGGGCACTATGCCCCAGCATTTT,CASSQEADWGTMPQHF
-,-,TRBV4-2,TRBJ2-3,TGTGCCAGCAGCCAGCAATTTAAAGGCACAGATACGCAGTATTTT,CASSQQFKGTDTQYF
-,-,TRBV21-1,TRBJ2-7,TGTGCCAGCAGCAAGGGACTAGCGGGGGGTGAGCAGTACTTC,CASSKGLAGGEQYF
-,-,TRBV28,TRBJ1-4,TGTGCCAGCAGTTTATCCATCACCAAGTTGAGTAATGAAAAACTGTTTTTT,CASSLSITKLSNEKLFF
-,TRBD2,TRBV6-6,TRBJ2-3,TGTGCCAGCAGCCTCGCGGGTAGCGGGGGGGATACGCAGTATTTT,CASSLAGSGGDTQYF
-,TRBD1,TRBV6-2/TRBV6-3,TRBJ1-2,TGTGCCAGCAGCCCCACAGGGGTTGAAGGCTACACCTTC,CASSPTGVEGYTF
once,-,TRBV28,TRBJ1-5,TGTGCCAGCAGTCTCTTGGGGCTGCGTCAGCCCCAGCATTTT,CASSLLGLRQPQHF
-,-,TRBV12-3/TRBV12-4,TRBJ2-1,TGTGCCACGATGCGGGCGATGAACAATGAGCAGTTCTTC,CATMRAMNNEQFF
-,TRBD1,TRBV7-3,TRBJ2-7,TGTGCCAGCAGCGACTGGGACAGGGGCAACGAGCAGTACTTC,CASSDWDRGNEQYF
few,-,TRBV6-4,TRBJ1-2,TGTGCCAGCAGTGATCCGGGAAGATTTGGCTACACCTTC,CASSDPGRFGYTF
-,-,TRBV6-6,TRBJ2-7,TGTGCCAGCAGTTACGGGGCAGGCGCGGAAGGGTCGTACTTC,CASSYGAGAEGSYF
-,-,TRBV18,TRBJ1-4,TGTGCCAGCTCACGCGGGGGAACTAATGAAAAACTGTTTTTT,CASSRGGTNEKLFF
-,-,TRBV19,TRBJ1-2,TGTGCCAGTAGTAGGGCGGCATCTAATGGCTACACCTTC,CASSRAASNGYTF